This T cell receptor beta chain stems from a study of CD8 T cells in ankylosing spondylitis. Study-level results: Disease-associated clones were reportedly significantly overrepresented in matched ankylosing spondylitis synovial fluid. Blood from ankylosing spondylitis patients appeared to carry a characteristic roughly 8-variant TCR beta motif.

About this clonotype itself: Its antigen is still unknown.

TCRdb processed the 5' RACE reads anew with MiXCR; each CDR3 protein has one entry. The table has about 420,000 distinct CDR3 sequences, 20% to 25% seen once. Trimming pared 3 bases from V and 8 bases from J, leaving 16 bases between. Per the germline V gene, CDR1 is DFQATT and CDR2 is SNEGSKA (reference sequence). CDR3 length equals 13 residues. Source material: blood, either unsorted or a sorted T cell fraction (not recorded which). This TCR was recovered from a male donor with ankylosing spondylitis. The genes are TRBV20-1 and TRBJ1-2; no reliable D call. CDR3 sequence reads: CSASLGSRRGYTF. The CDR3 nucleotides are TGCAGTGCTAGCTTAGGCAGCCGGCGGGGCTACACCTTC.